These 30 T cell receptor beta chains share one sample of origin, sequenced in a study of human T cells and chemical hapten exposure. TCRdb passed the RACE reads through MiXCR, listing each CDR3 protein once. The sample consists of about 140,000 distinct CDR3 sequences, about 12% of them appearing once. Indicated time point: patch test 2, 6 weeks after DPC sensitization. Treatment noted: therapeutic diphenylcyclopropenone sensitization with weekly scalp DPC. Sequenced material: whole blood, taken in connection with sensitization to the hapten diphenylcyclopropenone (DPC). The receptors shown here come from a woman in her forties or fifties with alopecia areata. Some clones in this sample may be carry-over from other donors' samples.

The DNA for the CDR3 is TGCGCCAGCAGCTTACTCCACGGACAGGGAAATTCACCCCTCCACTTT. This sequence encodes CASSLLHGQGNSPLHF. The V gene is TRBV4-3, the J gene TRBJ1-6; 8 positions match TRBD1. V lost 5 bases, J lost 7 bases, and 10 bases stayed unmatched. Germline assignment: CDR1 LGHNA and CDR2 YSLEER. The CDR3 extends over 16 amino acids.

This chain uses TRBV7-9 with TRBJ2-1; D unresolved. This CDR3 is built from 12 residues. V lost 2 bases, J lost 8 bases, and 7 bases lay in between. Germline assignment: CDR1 SEHNR and CDR2 FQNEAQ (reference sequence). CDR3 residues: CASSLILYEQFF. In DNA, the CDR3 is TGTGCCAGCAGCTTAATTTTGTATGAGCAGTTCTTC. Combining the CDR3 with reference TRBV7-9 and TRBJ2-1 gives the whole variable domain DTGVSQNPRHKITKRGQNVTFRCDPISEHNRLYWYRQTLGQGPEFLTYFQNEAQLEKSRLLSDRFSAERPKGSFSTLEIQRTEQGDSAMYLCASSLILYEQFFGPGTRLTVL.

This clonotype was detected a few times. J is TRBJ2-7 and V is TRBV7-2; the match to TRBD2 covers 13 bases. V gave up 6 bases and J gave up 0 bases; unmatched junction bases: 8. The CDR3 spans 17 residues. The V gene's germline CDR1 is SGHTA and CDR2 FQGNSA. The CDR3 nucleotides read TGTGCCAGCAGTTCCGGGACTAGCGGGATTAGCTCCTACGAGCAGTACTTC. This codes for CASSSGTSGISSYEQYF.

A single count supports this clonotype. An end of the junction does not agree with germline; a read error may underlie this. V and J are TRBV3-1 and TRBJ2-1; 9 bases agree with TRBD2. The length of the CDR3 is 15 residues. Germline V gene data show CDR1 as LGHDT and CDR2 as YNNKEL (reference sequence). The CDR3 reads CASSQDGREGNELFF. For the CDR3, the DNA is TGTGCCAGCAGCCAAGACGGGCGGGAGGGGAATGAGCTGTTCTTC.

This clonotype showed up many times. The rearrangement uses TRBV4-1 and TRBJ2-2; D gene uncertain. Per germline, CDR1 MGHRA and CDR2 YSYEKL. Trimming removed 3 bases from V and 7 bases from J, with 12 bases in between. The CDR3 runs to 14 residues. CDR3 in DNA: TGCGCCAGCAGCCAGGATACTATGGGCGGGGAGCTGTTTTTT. As protein: CASSQDTMGGELFF.

The chain uses TRBV30 and TRBJ2-5, with D possibly being TRBD1 (6 bases). With 2 bases removed from V and 5 bases from J, the gap between germline ends came to 15 bases. CDR1 is GTSNPN, CDR2 SVGIG, per germline (reference sequence). The CDR3 runs 14 residues. CDR3 in amino acids: CAWSKTGLEETQYF. For the CDR3, the DNA is TGTGCCTGGAGTAAGACAGGCCTGGAGGAGACCCAGTACTTC.

This clonotype was detected ten times or more. The genes are TRBV7-3 and TRBJ2-3; 7 positions agree with TRBD1. Germline V gene sequence: CDR1 SGHTA, CDR2 FQGTGA. The CDR3 length is 15 residues. V lost 4 bases to trimming and J lost 5 bases; unmatched junction nucleotides: 9. CDR3 amino acids: CASSSRQGSIDTQYF. CDR3 DNA sequence: TGTGCCAGCAGCTCCCGACAGGGTTCAATAGATACGCAGTATTTT.

This clonotype was observed at least ten times. The V and J genes are TRBV20-1 and TRBJ1-5; D is undetermined. CDR3 size: 13 residues. In germline, CDR1 is DFQATT, CDR2 SNEGSKA (reference sequence). Deletions cut 5 bases from V and 2 bases from J, with 10 bases between. CDR3 in amino acids: CSALRQGNQPQHF. In DNA, the CDR3 is TGCAGTGCTCTTCGGCAGGGCAATCAGCCCCAGCATTTT.

In its sample, this clonotype was seen a few times. The J gene is TRBJ2-1, the V gene TRBV29-1; 11 nucleotides agree with TRBD2. The CDR3 extends over 14 amino acids. The ends lost 3 bases at V and 8 bases at J; junction bases unmatched: 6. Looked up from germline, CDR1 is SQVTM and CDR2 is ANQGSEA. The CDR3 is CSVDASGRIYEQFF. DNA of the CDR3: TGCAGCGTTGATGCTAGCGGGAGGATCTATGAGCAGTTCTTC.

The chain uses TRBV3-1 and TRBJ1-2, with D maybe TRBD1 (5 bases). Germline V CDR1 and CDR2: LGHDT, YNNKEL (reference sequence). The V end was cut by 4 bases, the J end by 4 bases, with 7 bases between. The CDR3 loop spans 12 amino acids. The CDR3 sequence is CASSPGTYGYTF. CDR3 nucleotides: TGTGCCAGCAGCCCAGGGACCTATGGCTACACCTTC.

This clonotype was found many times. The V and J genes are TRBV9 and TRBJ2-7, with D unresolved. The V gene's germline CDR1 is SGDLS and CDR2 YYNGEE. Trimming removed 3 bases from V and 6 bases from J, with 16 bases in between. The CDR3 length is 14 residues. CDR3 in amino acids: CASSETSWAVEQYF. In DNA form, the CDR3 reads TGTGCCAGCAGCGAAACCTCCTGGGCAGTCGAGCAGTACTTC. Full variable domain (outside the CDR3, taken from reference TRBV9 and TRBJ2-7): DSGVTQTPKHLITATGQRVTLRCSPRSGDLSVYWYQQSLDQGLQFLIQYYNGEERAKGNILERFSAQQFPDLHSELNLSSLELGDSALYFCASSETSWAVEQYFGPGTRLTVT.

V gene TRBV19 combines with J gene TRBJ1-1; D is ambiguous. The CDR3 spans 14 residues. V was shortened by 3 bases and J by 5 bases, with 13 bases between the two germline ends. Looked up from germline, CDR1 is LNHDA and CDR2 is SQIVND (reference sequence). The CDR3 nucleotides are TGTGCCAGTAGTATCGTTAGGGAACGAACTGAAGCTTTCTTT. It specifies CASSIVRERTEAFF.

This chain joins TRBV29-1 and TRBJ2-1; 10 bases align to TRBD1. Trimming at V came to 6 bases and at J to 6 bases, leaving 8 bases not matched to a gene. Germline CDR1 reads SQVTM; CDR2 reads ANQGSEA. The CDR3 runs to 14 residues. CDR3 residues: CSVGGTGALNEQFF. The CDR3 DNA reads TGCAGCGTCGGTGGGACAGGGGCCCTCAATGAGCAGTTCTTC.

The chain carries TRBV19 and TRBJ2-7; D tentatively reads TRBD1 or TRBD2 (5 bases each). V shed 6 bases and J shed 1 base, with 13 bases lying between them. CDR1 is LNHDA, CDR2 SQIVND, per germline (reference sequence). The CDR3 runs 14 residues. CDR3 sequence reads: CASSRQGPSYEQYF. The CDR3, as DNA: TGTGCCAGTAGCCGGCAGGGACCTTCCTACGAGCAGTACTTC.

This clonotype was counted at least ten times. The chain combines TRBV5-5 with TRBJ2-5; TRBD2 is a possible D gene (5 bases). The germline V and J ends were trimmed by 6 bases and 2 bases, with 17 bases remaining between them. The CDR3 length is 15 residues. The germline CDR1 and CDR2 sequences are SGHKS and YYEKEE (reference sequence). CDR3 residues: CASIPQWRGQETQYF. In DNA, the CDR3 is TGTGCCAGCATCCCTCAATGGCGAGGGCAAGAGACCCAGTACTTC.

The J gene is TRBJ2-1, the V gene TRBV7-9, with TRBD1 as a possible D gene (5 bases). CDR3 length: 9 amino acids. V lost 10 bases to trimming and J lost 10 bases, with 8 bases between them. The germline CDR1 and CDR2 sequences are SEHNR and FQNEAQ (reference sequence). The CDR3: CAIYREQFF. CDR3 DNA sequence: TGTGCCATATACAGGGAGCAGTTCTTC.

The chain uses TRBV4-1 and TRBJ2-5; TRBD1 matches 7 bases. The V gene's germline CDR1 is MGHRA and CDR2 YSYEKL. The CDR3 consists of 15 residues. The J segment lost 1 base and the V segment lost 2 bases, leaving 4 bases of the junction unmatched. The CDR3 loop is CASSQPWDSQETQYF. The CDR3 DNA reads TGCGCCAGCAGCCAACCCTGGGACAGCCAAGAGACCCAGTACTTC.

This clonotype was counted many times. The chain employs TRBV3-1 and TRBJ2-1; 8 bases are a match to TRBD1. The CDR3 consists of 15 residues. Trimming cost V 3 bases and J 6 bases; bases outside gene matches: 7. Germline CDR1 is LGHDT and CDR2 is YNNKEL (reference sequence). The CDR3 is CASSHWTGLSNEQFF. The CDR3 DNA is TGTGCCAGCAGCCATTGGACAGGGCTCTCCAATGAGCAGTTCTTC.

V usage is TRBV18 and J usage is TRBJ2-3; 14 nucleotides line up with TRBD2. Per the germline V gene, CDR1 is KGHSH and CDR2 is LQKENI. The V and J ends lost 5 bases and 5 bases, in that order; junction bases with no gene match: 6. The CDR3 has 16 amino acids. The CDR3 bases are TGTGCCAGCTCATCCAGACTAGCGGGAGGGATAGATACGCAGTATTTT. Translation gives CASSSRLAGGIDTQYF. Drawing the rest from reference TRBV18 and TRBJ2-3, the complete variable domain is NAGVMQNPRHLVRRRGQEARLRCSPMKGHSHVYWYRQLPEEGLKFMVYLQKENIIDESGMPKERFSAEFPKEGPSILRIQQVVRGDSAAYFCASSSRLAGGIDTQYFGPGTRLTVL.

This clonotype has ten or more counts. The genes are TRBV5-1 and TRBJ2-1, with D possibly being TRBD1 (6 bases). With 2 bases removed from V and 8 bases from J, the gap between germline ends came to 8 bases. The CDR3 totals 12 residues. Germline V gene data show CDR1 as SGHRS and CDR2 as YFSETQ. This chain's CDR3 is CASSFAGDEQFF. CDR3 coding DNA: TGCGCCAGCAGCTTTGCAGGGGATGAGCAGTTCTTC.

The sample holds a few counts of this clonotype. CDR3 in amino acids: CASSPPPGLASYNEQFF. For the CDR3, the DNA is TGTGCCAGCAGTCCACCCCCCGGGCTAGCGAGCTACAATGAGCAGTTCTTC. The chain uses TRBV28 and TRBJ2-1, with TRBD2 as a possible D gene (6 bases). Germline V gene sequence: CDR1 MDHEN, CDR2 SYDVKM. This CDR3 contains 17 residues. V shed 5 bases and J shed 3 bases, with 20 bases lying between them.

There are a few counts of this clonotype. The chain has TRBV11-2 and TRBJ2-2, with 10 positions matching TRBD2. The CDR3 length is 15 residues. CDR1 and CDR2 (germline): SGHAT, FQNNGV. The V segment lost 5 bases and the J segment 4 bases; nucleotides outside the gene matches: 4. The CDR3 coding sequence is TGTGCCAGCAGCACCCGGACTAGCGGCACCGGGGAGCTGTTTTTT. This codes for CASSTRTSGTGELFF.

This clonotype showed up many times. This chain uses TRBV6-6 with TRBJ2-1; D is undetermined. Deletions cut 8 bases from V and 4 bases from J, with 12 bases between. This CDR3 region has 13 residues. In germline, CDR1 is MNHNY, CDR2 SVGAGI (reference sequence). CDR3 region: CASASSAYNEQFF. CDR3 in DNA: TGTGCCAGCGCGAGCTCCGCGTACAATGAGCAGTTCTTC.

This clonotype was detected a few times. The chain couples TRBV28 to TRBJ2-5; D is undetermined. Germline V CDR1 and CDR2: MDHEN, SYDVKM. V was trimmed by 7 bases and J by 7 bases, leaving 13 bases between them. This CDR3 has 12 residues. CDR3 protein: CASTNSPWTQYF. The CDR3, as DNA: TGTGCCAGCACGAACAGCCCTTGGACCCAGTACTTC.

The CDR3 coding sequence is TGTGCCAGCAGTCGGGACTACCCCTACGAGCAGTACTTC. This codes for CASSRDYPYEQYF. V gene TRBV12-3 or TRBV12-4 combines with J gene TRBJ2-7, with 7 bases fitting TRBD2. The ends lost 5 bases at V and 2 bases at J; junction bases unmatched: 3. The CDR3 runs 13 residues.

This clonotype was recorded at least ten times. This chain links TRBV12-3 or TRBV12-4 with TRBJ1-5, with TRBD1 matching 8 bases. This CDR3 contains 15 residues. V gave up 5 bases and J gave up 3 bases; unmatched junction bases: 6. DNA for the CDR3: TGTGCCAGCAGTCCCCGGACAGGGCCCAATCAGCCCCAGCATTTT. It yields the protein CASSPRTGPNQPQHF.

The chain combines TRBV12-3 or TRBV12-4 with TRBJ2-1, with D possibly being TRBD1 or TRBD2 (6 bases each). The CDR3 covers 14 residues. V was trimmed by 5 bases and J by 1 base, leaving 9 bases between them. Written as DNA, the CDR3 is TGTGCCAGCAGTGGAGGGGGATCCTACAATGAGCAGTTCTTC. Translation: CASSGGGSYNEQFF.

A few counts support this clonotype. The chain links TRBV3-1 to TRBJ2-2; D is unresolved. V was shortened by 0 bases and J by 2 bases, with 7 bases between the two germline ends. Germline V lookup: CDR1 LGHDT, CDR2 YNNKEL (reference sequence). There are 15 residues in the CDR3. This CDR3 is CASSQDSPNTGELFF. The CDR3 nucleotides read TGTGCCAGCAGCCAAGATAGTCCCAACACCGGGGAGCTGTTTTTT.

Worth noting for this clonotype: A clone one base away is much larger, so this may be a read error. This chain joins TRBV29-1 and TRBJ2-6; D is uncertain. CDR1 and CDR2 from the germline V gene are SQVTM and ANQGSEA. CDR3 length equals 12 residues. Here the CDR3 reads CGVITGANVLTF. DNA of the CDR3: TGCGGCGTGATTACTGGGGCCAACGTCCTGACTTTC.

This chain's CDR3 is CAISAEGFGQFF. The CDR3 region has the DNA TGTGCCATCAGTGCGGAGGGATTTGGGCAGTTCTTC. The gene calls are TRBV10-3 and TRBJ2-1, with D maybe TRBD2 (6 bases). This CDR3 spans 12 amino acids. CDR1 and CDR2 from the germline V gene are ENHRY and SYGVKD. Trimming left V 4 bases short and J 12 bases short, with 13 bases between.